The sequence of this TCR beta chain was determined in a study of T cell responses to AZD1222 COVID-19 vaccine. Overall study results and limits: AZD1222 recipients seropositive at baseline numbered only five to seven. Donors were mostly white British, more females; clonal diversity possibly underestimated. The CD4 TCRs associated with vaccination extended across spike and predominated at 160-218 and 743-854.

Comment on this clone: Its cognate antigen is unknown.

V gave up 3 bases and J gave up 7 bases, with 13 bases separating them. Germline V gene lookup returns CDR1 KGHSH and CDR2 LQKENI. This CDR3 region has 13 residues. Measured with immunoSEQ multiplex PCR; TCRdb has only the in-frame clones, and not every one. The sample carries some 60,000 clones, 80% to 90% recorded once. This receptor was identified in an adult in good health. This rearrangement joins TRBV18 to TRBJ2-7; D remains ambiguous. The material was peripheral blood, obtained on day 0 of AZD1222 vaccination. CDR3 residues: CASSPQRVGEQYF. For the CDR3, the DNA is TGTGCCAGCTCACCCCAGAGAGTGGGTGAGCAGTACTTC.